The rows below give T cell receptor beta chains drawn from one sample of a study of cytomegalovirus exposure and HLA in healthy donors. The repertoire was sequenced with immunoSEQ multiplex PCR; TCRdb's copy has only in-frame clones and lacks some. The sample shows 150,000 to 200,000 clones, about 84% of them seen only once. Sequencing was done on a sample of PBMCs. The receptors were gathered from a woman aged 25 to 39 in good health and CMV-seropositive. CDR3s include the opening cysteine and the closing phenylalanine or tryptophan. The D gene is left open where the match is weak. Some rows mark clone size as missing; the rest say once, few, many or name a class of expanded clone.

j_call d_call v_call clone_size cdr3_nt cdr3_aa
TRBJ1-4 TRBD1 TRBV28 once TGTGCCAGCAGTTTCCGTACAGGGGGCGGTGAAAAACTGTTTTTT CASSFRTGGGEKLFF
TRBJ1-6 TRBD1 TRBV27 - TGTGCCAGCAGGCCGGACAGGGTGCGGAATTCACCCCTCCACTTT CASRPDRVRNSPLHF
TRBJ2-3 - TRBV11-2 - TGTGCCAGCAGCTTTAGTGAGGGAGATACGCAGTATTTT CASSFSEGDTQYF
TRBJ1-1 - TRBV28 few TGTGCCAGCAGTTTTAAGACAGGCACTGAAGCTTTCTTT CASSFKTGTEAFF
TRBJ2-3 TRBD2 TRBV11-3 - TGTGCCAGCAGCTCCCGACTAGCGGATACGCAGTATTTT CASSSRLADTQYF
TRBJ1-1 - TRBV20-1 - TGCAGTGGGGCAGGGGCGGCGAGGGCTTTCTTT CSGAGAARAFF
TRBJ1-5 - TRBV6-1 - TGTGCCAGCAGTGCAGGGTACGTTCAGCCCCAGCATTTT CASSAGYVQPQHF
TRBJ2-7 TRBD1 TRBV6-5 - TGTGCCAGCAGACCACTCCCGACAGGGGGCCACGAGCAGTACTTC CASRPLPTGGHEQYF
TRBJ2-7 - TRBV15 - TGTGCCACCAGCAGGGACAGAGAGTACGAGCAGTACTTC CATSRDREYEQYF
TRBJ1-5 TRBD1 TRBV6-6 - TGTGCCAGCAGAGGACAGGGACGGTACCAGCCCCAGCATTTT CASRGQGRYQPQHF
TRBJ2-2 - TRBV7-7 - TGTGCTAGCAGCGAGACAGTTACCGGGGAGCTGTTTTTT CASSETVTGELFF
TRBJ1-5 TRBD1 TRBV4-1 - TGCGCCAGCAGCCAAGGGACAGGGAATCAGCCCCAGCATTTT CASSQGTGNQPQHF
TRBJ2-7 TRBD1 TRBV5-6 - TGTGCCAGCAGCCCGGGACAGCCGATTCCCTACGAGCAGTACTTC CASSPGQPIPYEQYF
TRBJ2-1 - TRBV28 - TGTGCCAGCAGTTCCGTTAACAATGAGCAGTTCTTC CASSSVNNEQFF
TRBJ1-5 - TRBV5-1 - TGCGCCAGCCATTCGCAGCCGGGTTTTAAGGGGTTCAGCAATCAGCCCCAGCATTTT CASHSQPGFKGFSNQPQHF
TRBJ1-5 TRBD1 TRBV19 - TGTGCCAGTAGTATGGTACAGGGGGAGCCCCAGCATTTT CASSMVQGEPQHF
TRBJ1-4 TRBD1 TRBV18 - TGTGCCAGCTCACAAGGGACAGGGGAAGGCAATGAAAAACTGTTTTTT CASSQGTGEGNEKLFF
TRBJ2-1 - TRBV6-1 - TGTGCCAGTGGAAAGGAGGGCCTCGATGAGCAGTTCTTC CASGKEGLDEQFF
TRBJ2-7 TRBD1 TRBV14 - TGTGCCAGCAGCCATCGACAGGGTAAAAACGAGCAGTACTTC CASSHRQGKNEQYF
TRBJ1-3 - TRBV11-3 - TGTGCCAGCAGTCGCGAGATCGCGGTAGACGGAAACACCATATATTTT CASSREIAVDGNTIYF
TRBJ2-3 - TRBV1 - TGCACCAGCAGGCTGGCGGGGGGGCCTGGAGATACGCAGTATTTT CTSRLAGGPGDTQYF
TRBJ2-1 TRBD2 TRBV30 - TGTGCCTGGAGTCCTAAGCGGGATTGGGGCAATGAGCAGTTCTTC CAWSPKRDWGNEQFF
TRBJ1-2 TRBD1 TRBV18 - TGTGCCAGCTCACCCGGGACAGGGGGTGGCTACACCTTC CASSPGTGGGYTF